Shown below are 17 T cell receptor beta chains from a single sample sequenced in a study of blood T cell repertoires in COVID-19. The assay was immunoSEQ multiplex PCR, and TCRdb's table has in-frame clones only and misses some. The sample contains roughly 28,000 clones, 75% to 90% of which appear only once. The sequencing input was peripheral blood. The receptors shown here come from a human donor with acute or convalescent COVID-19. The donor label of this sample is uncertain.

The rearrangement links TRBV11-1 to TRBJ2-1; 9 bases are a match to TRBD2. Germline V CDR1 and CDR2: SGHAT, FQDESV (reference sequence). This CDR3 comprises 15 residues. Trimming took 5 bases from V and 7 from J; bases not matched to a gene: 9. This CDR3 is CASSPRGGLKNEQFF. The DNA of the CDR3 is TGTGCCAGCAGCCCGCGGGGGGGCCTGAAGAATGAGCAGTTCTTC.

The gene calls are TRBV18 and TRBJ2-7, with 10 bases matching TRBD2. The CDR3 is 15 amino acids. V lost 6 bases to trimming and J lost 5 bases; unmatched junction nucleotides: 10. The germline V gene encodes CDR1 KGHSH and CDR2 LQKENI. As DNA, the CDR3 is TGTGCCAGCTCGTCTAGCGGGGGAGCCCGGAACGAGCAGTACTTC. Translating gives CASSSSGGARNEQYF.

V usage is TRBV19 and J usage is TRBJ2-2, with 10 bases fitting TRBD1. The CDR3 extends over 19 amino acids. V lost 3 bases and J lost 3; bases outside the gene matches: 13. CDR1 is LNHDA, CDR2 SQIVND, per germline (reference sequence). CDR3 region: CASSIPRDRGLTHTGELFF. The CDR3 nucleotides are TGTGCCAGTAGTATCCCCCGGGACAGGGGACTCACTCACACCGGGGAGCTGTTTTTT.

V usage is TRBV2 and J usage is TRBJ2-1, with a tentative D call TRBD1 (6 bases). Germline values: CDR1 SNHLY, CDR2 FYNNEI. V was shortened by 4 bases and J by 6 bases, with 10 bases between the two germline ends. CDR3 size: 13 residues. The CDR3 DNA is TGTGCCAGCAGTGGGCTAGGGGGCAATGAGCAGTTCTTC. It translates to CASSGLGGNEQFF. The whole variable domain, filled in from reference TRBV2 and TRBJ2-1, reads EPEVTQTPSHQVTQMGQEVILRCVPISNHLYFYWYRQILGQKVEFLVSFYNNEISEKSEIFDDQFSVERPDGSNFTLKIRSTKLEDSAMYFCASSGLGGNEQFFGPGTRLTVL.

The chain has TRBV18 and TRBJ2-1; weak D call: TRBD2 (6 bases). The CDR3 sequence is 13 residues long. Germline CDR1 KGHSH, CDR2 LQKENI. Trimming removed 8 bases from V and 6 bases from J, with 14 bases in between. The CDR3 bases are TGTGCCAGCCATACCGGGGGAGGCAATGAGCAGTTCTTC. This gives the protein CASHTGGGNEQFF.

V gene TRBV30 combines with J gene TRBJ2-5; tentative D call: TRBD1 (5 bases). Germline V gene lookup returns CDR1 GTSNPN and CDR2 SVGIG (reference sequence). The V and J ends lost 3 bases and 2 bases respectively, with 10 bases between them. The CDR3 spans 13 residues. The CDR3 DNA sequence: TGTGCCTGGAGCCGGCACAGGCAAGAGACCCAGTACTTC. The encoded protein is CAWSRHRQETQYF. Full variable domain (missing parts from reference TRBV30 and TRBJ2-5): SQTIHQWPATLVQPVGSPLSLECTVEGTSNPNLYWYRQAAGRGLQLLFYSVGIGQISSEVPQNLSASRPQDRQFILSSKKLLLSDSGFYLCAWSRHRQETQYFGPGTRLLVL.

The chain has TRBV29-1 and TRBJ1-2, with 7 positions matching TRBD1. V lost 1 base to trimming and J lost 5 bases; unmatched junction nucleotides: 4. Germline V lookup: CDR1 SQVTM, CDR2 ANQGSEA. The CDR3 extends over 13 amino acids. CDR3 nucleotide sequence: TGCAGCGTTGAAGGAGGGGGCAAATATGGCTACACCTTC. This translates into CSVEGGGKYGYTF.

This clone turned up a few times. The chain uses TRBV10-1 and TRBJ2-7; possibly TRBD1 for D (6 bases). This CDR3 has 11 amino acids. Per the germline V gene, CDR1 is WNHNN and CDR2 is SYGVQD (reference sequence). The chain's CDR3 is CDRCRLGEQYV. The CDR3 coding sequence is TGTGACAGGTGCAGGCTGGGTGAGCAGTACGTC.

The V gene is TRBV18, the J gene TRBJ1-6, with 10 bases fitting TRBD1. The V gene end was trimmed by 3 bases and the J gene end by 10 bases; junction bases not matched to a gene: 3. The CDR3 loop spans 14 amino acids. CDR1 is KGHSH, CDR2 LQKENI, per germline. This chain's CDR3 is CASSPGQGTSPLHF. As DNA, the CDR3 is TGTGCCAGCTCACCGGGACAGGGGACCTCACCCCTCCACTTT.

CDR3 DNA sequence: TGTGCCAGCAGCTTAGCAGGGGTGGGAGAGCAGTACTTC. Amino acid sequence: CASSLAGVGEQYF. The rearrangement joins TRBV7-9 to TRBJ2-7; D perhaps matches TRBD1 (5 bases). CDR3 size: 13 residues. Trimming removed 0 bases from V and 7 bases from J, with 10 bases in between. Germline lookup yields CDR1 SEHNR and CDR2 FQNEAQ (reference sequence).

DNA for the CDR3: TGTGCCAGCAGCTTGGCAGGGGCGAACACCGGGGAGCTGTTTTTT. Amino acids: CASSLAGANTGELFF. The rearrangement uses TRBV5-4 and TRBJ2-2; a possible D gene is TRBD1 (6 bases). The CDR3 runs 15 residues. The V gene's germline CDR1 is SGHNT and CDR2 YYREEE (reference sequence). V lost 0 bases to trimming and J lost 0 bases, with 6 bases between them.

The DNA for the CDR3 is TGTGCCAGCAGCCAAGGACAGGGGAGCTATGGCTACACCTTC. This codes for CASSQGQGSYGYTF. The V call is TRBV4-2, the J call TRBJ1-2; 8 bases line up with TRBD1. The V gene end was trimmed by 1 base and the J gene end by 4 bases; junction bases not matched to a gene: 2. There are 14 residues in the CDR3. The germline V gene has CDR1 LGHNA and CDR2 YNFKEQ.

This chain uses TRBV9 with TRBJ1-2; 9 bases fit TRBD1. With 0 bases clipped from V and 1 base from J, the junction kept 7 bases outside the gene matches. The CDR3 is made up of 17 amino acids. Looked up from germline, CDR1 is SGDLS and CDR2 is YYNGEE. CDR3 DNA sequence: TGTGCCAGCAGCGTAGGGACAGGGGTTACCAATAACTATGGCTACACCTTC. This encodes CASSVGTGVTNNYGYTF.

The CDR3 sequence is CAISALSGNTIYF. CDR3 nucleotides: TGTGCCATCAGTGCCCTCTCTGGAAACACCATATATTTT. The chain couples TRBV10-3 to TRBJ1-3; D uncertain. There are 13 residues in the CDR3. The V end lost 4 bases, the J end lost 0 bases, and 4 bases lay between the germline ends. CDR1 ENHRY and CDR2 SYGVKD come from the germline V gene.

The chain recombines TRBV10-2 with TRBJ2-3; D perhaps matches TRBD2 (6 bases). The V and J ends lost 6 bases and 6 bases respectively, with 16 bases between them. Per the germline V gene, CDR1 is WSHSY and CDR2 is SAAADI. This CDR3 contains 14 residues. The CDR3, as DNA: TGCGCCAGCAGACCTGGGACTCATTTCGATACGCAGTATTTT. Protein: CASRPGTHFDTQYF.

The chain links TRBV10-1 to TRBJ1-1; 7 nucleotides align to TRBD1. Germline-derived CDR1 and CDR2 are WNHNN and SYGVQD (reference sequence). This CDR3 comprises 13 residues. J lost 0 bases, V lost 6 bases, and 1 base had no gene match. The CDR3 loop reads CASRQGLNTEAFF. DNA for the CDR3: TGCGCCAGCAGACAGGGGCTGAACACTGAAGCTTTCTTT.

The chain recombines TRBV7-2 with TRBJ2-3, with 11 bases that match TRBD2. Germline V gene data show CDR1 as SGHTA and CDR2 as FQGNSA. The junction had 11 bases not matched to a gene; V was cut back by 5 bases and J by 1 base. This CDR3 region has 18 residues. This CDR3 is CASSPGALAGGGTDTQYF. The DNA of the CDR3 is TGTGCCAGCAGCCCCGGGGCTCTAGCGGGGGGCGGCACAGATACGCAGTATTTT.